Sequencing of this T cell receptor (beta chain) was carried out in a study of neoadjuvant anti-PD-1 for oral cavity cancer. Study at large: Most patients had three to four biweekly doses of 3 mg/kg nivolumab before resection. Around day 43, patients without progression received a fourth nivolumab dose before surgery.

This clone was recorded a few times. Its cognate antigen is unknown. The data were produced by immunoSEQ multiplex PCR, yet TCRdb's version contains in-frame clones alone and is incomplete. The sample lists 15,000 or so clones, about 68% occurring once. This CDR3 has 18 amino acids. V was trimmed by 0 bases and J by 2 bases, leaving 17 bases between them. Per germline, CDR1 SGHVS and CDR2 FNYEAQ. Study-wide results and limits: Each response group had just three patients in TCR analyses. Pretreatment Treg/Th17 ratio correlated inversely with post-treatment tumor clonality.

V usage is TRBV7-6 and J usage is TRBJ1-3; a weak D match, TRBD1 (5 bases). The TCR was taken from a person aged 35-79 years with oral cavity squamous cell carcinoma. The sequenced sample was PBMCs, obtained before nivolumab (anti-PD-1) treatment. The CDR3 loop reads CASSLARAGGWTGNTIYF. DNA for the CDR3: TGTGCCAGCAGCTTAGCTCGGGCCGGGGGGTGGACTGGAAACACCATATATTTT.